This T cell receptor (beta chain) was captured in a study of metastatic and nonmetastatic thyroid tumors (dated by TCRdb to about 2020). Context from the whole study: Repertoires were compared across peripheral blood and tumor or nodule tissue samples from malignant and benign thyroid patients.

Before undergoing thyroid surgery, none of the patients had been given any kind of treatment. Using T-cell receptor beta sequencing, the study looked back at clinical samples from patients collected from the early 2010s to the late 2010s. Findings and caveats that apply to the study as a whole: In both blood and tumor samples, malignant tumors were reported to have significantly higher TCR beta diversity than benign nodules.

The table lists this clone with many counts. Its cognate antigen has yet to be identified. Base qualities are not recorded, but no much larger clone differs from it by a single base. Measured from the cysteine to the phenylalanine, the CDR3 is 14 residues long. Only the CDR3 portion is preserved as DNA: 42 bases, with reading frame beginning at the first base. Via the germline V gene (reference sequence), CDR1 is LGHDT and CDR2 YNNKEL. V loses 1 base of germline sequence and J loses 1 base, and the interval between the two ends is 7 bases. Preparation of the library involved PCR. The reads were generated on an Illumina HiSeq 4000. High-throughput sequencing was used to profile the CDR3 region of the TCR beta-chain in every patient. Turning to the authors' computational methods: The researchers built a classifier to tell apart papillary thyroid cancer patients with distant metastasis, based on CDR3 differences among clinicopathological groups. The Shannon index was used to measure repertoire diversity, and the Morisita-Horn index was used to measure how similar tumor and blood repertoires were. Clones were called with MiXCR by TCRdb after fastp trimmed the public reads at Q25, and only in-frame beta chains were retained. These V and J calls rely on TCRdb rather than the paper's analysis. The sample data list about 27,000 clones, and approximately 13% of these were observed just once. Around 5% of the sample is in the top ten clones.

The specimen was blood. This receptor was obtained from a female donor with papillary thyroid cancer or a benign thyroid nodule (not recorded which). Some clones in this sample may be carry-over from other donors' samples. The chain is made from TRBV3-1 and TRBJ2-5; a confident D gene designation cannot be given. The CDR3 loop reads CASSQGLGQETQYF. The DNA is TGTGCCAGCAGCCAAGGCCTGGGCCAAGAGACCCAGTACTTC.